The clone carrying this TCR beta chain came up many times. This sample is part of a study of blood T cells in healthy people across ages. The CDR3 has 13 amino acids. The germline gives CDR1 DFQATT, CDR2 SNEGSKA (reference sequence). Researchers collected about 10 milliliters of peripheral blood from every single donor. Combining a sample-barcoded 5' primer with a J-beta primer mix, a second PCR ran for roughly 7 to 12 cycles. TCRdb ran MiXCR on the 5' RACE reads and lists one entry per CDR3 protein. The sample holds under 950,000 distinct CDR3 sequences, around a fifth seen once. Sequencing input: blood. This clonotype was obtained from an older man in good health. The V and J genes are TRBV20-1 and TRBJ1-2; 9 bases agree with TRBD1. CDR3 coding DNA: TGCCAAAGTCCCGGGACAGGGTTCGATGGCTACACCTTC. This sequence encodes CQSPGTGFDGYTF.